Following are 16 T cell receptor beta chains from one sample sequenced in a study of control samples from healthy donors and cancer patients. Profiling relied on immunoSEQ multiplex PCR, and the TCRdb table lists in-frame clones only, not all of them. Of roughly 100,000 clones listed, around 92% are singletons. The sequenced material came from blood. Every receptor here comes from a woman aged 18-29 years in good health.

This chain uses TRBV11-3 with TRBJ2-3, with no clear D. V lost 5 bases and J lost 3, with 3 bases in between. The CDR3 is 11 residues long. The germline V gene has CDR1 SGHNT and CDR2 YENEEA. CDR3 loop: CASSLTDTQYF. The CDR3 nucleotides read TGTGCCAGCAGCCTAACAGATACGCAGTATTTT.

This chain joins TRBV5-5 and TRBJ2-1; maybe TRBD2 (7 bases). In germline, CDR1 is SGHKS, CDR2 YYEKEE (reference sequence). The CDR3 runs to 15 residues. The V gene lost 6 bases and the J gene lost 2 bases, with 15 bases spanning the gap. The CDR3 protein is CASTRGAGAYNEQFF. CDR3 sequence (DNA): TGTGCCAGCACCCGGGGGGCGGGAGCCTACAATGAGCAGTTCTTC.

The chain joins TRBV30 to TRBJ1-2, with unresolved D. The V end lost 5 bases, the J end lost 4 bases, and 17 bases lay between the germline ends. This CDR3 comprises 14 residues. The V gene's germline CDR1 is GTSNPN and CDR2 SVGIG (reference sequence). This CDR3 is CAWGEEGDSYGYTF. Written as DNA, the CDR3 is TGTGCCTGGGGTGAAGAGGGCGATTCCTATGGCTACACCTTC.

This rearrangement joins TRBV7-9 to TRBJ1-3; D uncertain. Per germline, CDR1 SEHNR and CDR2 FQNEAQ (reference sequence). This CDR3 contains 12 residues. V was cut by 3 bases and J by 3 bases, with 3 bases left in between. The CDR3 DNA reads as TGTGCCAGCAGCTTCAGTGGAAACACCATATATTTT. This gives the protein CASSFSGNTIYF.

This clone was picked up a small number of times. Additional DNA sequences in this sample encode the identical CDR3. This chain uses TRBV11-2 with TRBJ1-5; tentative D call: TRBD1 (6 bases). Germline assignment: CDR1 SGHAT and CDR2 FQNNGV. The CDR3 sequence is 13 residues long. Trimming left V 5 bases short and J 4 bases short, with 9 bases between. CDR3 in amino acids: CASSQGLNQPQHF. The CDR3 DNA is TGTGCCAGCAGCCAGGGGTTGAATCAGCCCCAGCATTTT. The full variable domain, its missing parts supplied by reference TRBV11-2 and TRBJ1-5, is EAGVAQSPRYKIIEKRQSVAFWCNPISGHATLYWYQQILGQGPKLLIQFQNNGVVDDSQLPKDRFSAERLKGVDSTLKIQPAKLEDSAVYLCASSQGLNQPQHFGDGTRLSIL.

The chain employs TRBV27 and TRBJ2-7; possibly TRBD1 or TRBD2 for D (5 bases each). This CDR3 is built from 14 residues. V was clipped by 5 bases and J by 2 bases, with 13 bases between them. Germline loops: CDR1 MNHEY, CDR2 SMNVEV (reference sequence). The CDR3 reads CASSPGTDTYEQYF. The CDR3 coding sequence is TGTGCCAGCAGTCCCGGGACCGATACCTACGAGCAGTACTTC.

The table lists this clone with a few counts. The chain employs TRBV10-3 and TRBJ1-1; D unclear. The length of the CDR3 is 13 residues. Trimming cost V 6 bases and J 6 bases, with 14 bases left between them. Looked up from germline, CDR1 is ENHRY and CDR2 is SYGVKD. CDR3 region: CAISGRMISEAFF. In DNA form, the CDR3 reads TGTGCCATCAGCGGACGGATGATCTCTGAAGCTTTCTTT.

The rearrangement links TRBV6-1 to TRBJ2-7, with D perhaps being TRBD1 or TRBD2 (6 bases each). The germline V gene has CDR1 MNHNS and CDR2 SASEGT. CDR3 length equals 14 residues. The V and J ends lost 2 bases and 7 bases respectively, with 15 bases between them. As DNA, the CDR3 is TGTGCCAGCAGTGAATTTCCGGGGGCGGGAGAGCAGTACTTC. Its protein product is CASSEFPGAGEQYF.

This clone occurred once. The chain recombines TRBV4-2 with TRBJ2-5, with TRBD2 matching over 16 bases. CDR1 and CDR2 (germline): LGHNA, YNFKEQ. V dropped 0 bases and J dropped 2; count of bases not matched to a gene: 6. The CDR3 has 19 amino acids. CDR3 in DNA: TGTGCCAGCAGCCAAGATCGGGGACTAGCGGGGGGGCCGCAAGAGACCCAGTACTTC. Its protein product is CASSQDRGLAGGPQETQYF.

V gene TRBV12-3 or TRBV12-4 combines with J gene TRBJ1-2; D call uncertain. Trimming removed 2 bases at V and 8 bases at J, with 6 bases between. This CDR3 region has 11 residues. CDR3 amino acids: CASSLPGGYTF. In DNA, the CDR3 is TGTGCCAGCAGTTTACCTGGAGGCTACACCTTC.

This sequence joins TRBV5-1 and TRBJ2-5; no clear D. Trimming pared 0 bases from V and 5 bases from J, leaving 5 bases between. This CDR3 has 12 residues. Per germline, CDR1 SGHRS and CDR2 YFSETQ. CDR3 region: CASSLVSETQYF. The DNA of the CDR3 is TGCGCCAGCAGCTTGGTGTCCGAGACCCAGTACTTC.

The gene calls are TRBV6-4 and TRBJ1-1; 7 bases fit TRBD1. In germline, CDR1 is MRHNA, CDR2 SNTAGT. The CDR3 extends over 13 amino acids. The ends lost 5 bases at V and 7 bases at J; junction bases unmatched: 7. The CDR3 bases are TGTGCCAGCAGTTCGACAGGGTACGGTGAAGCTTTCTTT. Translated: CASSSTGYGEAFF.

The chain combines TRBV11-2 with TRBJ2-1, with D possibly being TRBD1 or TRBD2 (5 bases each). Looked up from germline, CDR1 is SGHAT and CDR2 is FQNNGV. The CDR3 spans 14 residues. The ends were cut back, 5 bases at V and 2 bases at J, with 10 bases in the middle. The CDR3 nucleotides are TGTGCCAGCAGCAGGGACCTCACCTACAATGAGCAGTTCTTC. It translates to CASSRDLTYNEQFF.

The V gene is TRBV11-3, the J gene TRBJ2-7; D not certain. Germline assignment: CDR1 SGHNT and CDR2 YENEEA. This CDR3 contains 13 residues. With 2 bases removed from V and 6 bases from J, the gap between germline ends came to 11 bases. The chain's CDR3 is CASSLSGLGEQYF. CDR3 sequence (DNA): TGTGCCAGCAGCTTATCAGGTCTGGGCGAGCAGTACTTC.

The chain has TRBV7-9 and TRBJ2-1, with TRBD2 matching 8 bases. CDR3 size: 17 residues. V was clipped by 3 bases and J by 2 bases; unmatched bases: 9. Germline V gene data show CDR1 as SEHNR and CDR2 as FQNEAQ (reference sequence). The CDR3 spells CASSFRSGRPPYNEQFF. CDR3 in DNA: TGTGCCAGCAGCTTTAGAAGCGGGAGACCCCCCTACAATGAGCAGTTCTTC. The complete variable domain, with remaining parts taken from reference TRBV7-9 and TRBJ2-1, reads DTGVSQNPRHKITKRGQNVTFRCDPISEHNRLYWYRQTLGQGPEFLTYFQNEAQLEKSRLLSDRFSAERPKGSFSTLEIQRTEQGDSAMYLCASSFRSGRPPYNEQFFGPGTRLTVL.

The chain combines TRBV5-4 with TRBJ1-5; D not resolved. Per the germline V gene, CDR1 is SGHNT and CDR2 is YYREEE (reference sequence). Trimming took off 2 bases at V and 0 bases at J, with 9 bases between the two ends. This CDR3 spans 15 amino acids. The CDR3 DNA follows: TGTGCCAGCAGCTTTGGTAGTGATAGCAATCAGCCCCAGCATTTT. Translating gives CASSFGSDSNQPQHF.